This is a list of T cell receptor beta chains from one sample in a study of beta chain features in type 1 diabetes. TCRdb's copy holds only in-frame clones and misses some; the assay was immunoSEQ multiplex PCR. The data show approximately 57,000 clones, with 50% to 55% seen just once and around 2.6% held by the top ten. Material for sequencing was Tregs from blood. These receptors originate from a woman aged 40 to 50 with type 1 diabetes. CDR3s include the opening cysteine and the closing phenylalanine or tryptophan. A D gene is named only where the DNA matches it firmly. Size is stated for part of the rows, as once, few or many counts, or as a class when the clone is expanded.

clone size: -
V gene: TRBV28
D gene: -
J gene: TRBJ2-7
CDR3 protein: CASQRGGESYEQYF
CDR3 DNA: TGTGCCAGCCAACGTGGCGGGGAATCCTACGAGCAGTACTTC

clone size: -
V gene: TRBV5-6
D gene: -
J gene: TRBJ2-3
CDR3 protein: CASSLGQLDTQYF
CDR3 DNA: TGTGCCAGCAGCTTGGGACAGCTCGATACGCAGTATTTT

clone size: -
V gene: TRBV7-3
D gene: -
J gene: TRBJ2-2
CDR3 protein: CASSLQPTQNTGELFF
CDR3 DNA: TGTGCCAGCAGCCTTCAACCGACACAAAACACCGGGGAGCTGTTTTTT

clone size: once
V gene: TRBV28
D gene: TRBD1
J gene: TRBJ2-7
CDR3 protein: CASSGTGSGYEQYF
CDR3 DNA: TGTGCCAGCAGCGGGACAGGGTCTGGCTACGAGCAGTACTTC

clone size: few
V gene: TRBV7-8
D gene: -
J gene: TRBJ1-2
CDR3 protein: CASSQGSSYGYTF
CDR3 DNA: TGTGCCAGCAGCCAGGGCTCCTCCTATGGCTACACCTTC

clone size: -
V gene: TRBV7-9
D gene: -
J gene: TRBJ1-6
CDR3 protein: CASSRGGKSSYNSPLHF
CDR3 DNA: TGTGCCAGCAGCCGGGGGGGCAAGAGCTCCTATAATTCACCCCTCCACTTT

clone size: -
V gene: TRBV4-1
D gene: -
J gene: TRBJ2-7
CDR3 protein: CASSQDKEQGDYEQYF
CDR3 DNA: TGCGCCAGCAGCCAAGATAAGGAACAGGGTGACTACGAGCAGTACTTC

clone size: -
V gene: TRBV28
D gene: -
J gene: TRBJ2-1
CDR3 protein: CATYDPGSSYNEQFF
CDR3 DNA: TGTGCCACCTATGATCCCGGGAGCTCCTACAATGAGCAGTTCTTC

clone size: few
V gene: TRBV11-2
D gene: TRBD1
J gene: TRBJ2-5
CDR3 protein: CASSTGTGGRGETQYF
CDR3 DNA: TGTGCCAGCAGTACCGGGACAGGGGGGAGAGGAGAGACCCAGTACTTC

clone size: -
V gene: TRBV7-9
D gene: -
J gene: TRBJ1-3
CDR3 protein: CASSLLVSGGARNTIYF
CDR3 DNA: TGTGCCAGCAGCTTATTAGTATCTGGGGGCGCTAGAAACACCATATATTTT

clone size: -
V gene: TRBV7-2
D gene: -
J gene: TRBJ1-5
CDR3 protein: CASSSEENQPQHF
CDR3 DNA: TGTGCCAGCAGCTCCGAGGAGAATCAGCCCCAGCATTTT